This T cell receptor beta chain is drawn from a study of shared clonotypes between healthy human individuals. Study-wide results and caveats: It was anticipated that sequencing depth would influence how many clonotypes donors shared.

The germline gives CDR1 SGHTA, CDR2 FQGNSA. V shed 3 bases and J shed 0 bases, with 6 bases lying between them. The CDR3 runs to 14 residues. The naive CD8 subset, CD45RO-negative cells positively selected for CCR7, excluded terminally differentiated effector memory CD45RA+ cells. Turning to this clone: As yet, its antigen is unknown.

In the source study's methods: Junction-only immunoSEQ data arrived without quality scores, meaning filtering differed. Here immunoSEQ multiplex PCR was the method, and the copy in TCRdb shows in-frame clones only, minus some. D and trimming were read from the DNA, whereas the V and J calls and clone size are those reported in that table. This table holds 550,000 to 650,000 clones, roughly 96% found once. The chain couples TRBV7-2 to TRBJ1-5; D is unclear. The specimen sequenced was naive CD8+ T cells sorted from blood. This clonotype was obtained from a woman in her thirties in good health. The CDR3 sequence is CASSFMGSNQPQHF. CDR3 DNA sequence: TGTGCCAGCAGCTTTATGGGTAGCAATCAGCCCCAGCATTTT.